Below are 17 T cell receptor beta chains sequenced from a single sample in a study of cytomegalovirus exposure and HLA in healthy donors. Primers included in the PCR were 60 Vbeta and 13 Jbeta primers. The table came from immunoSEQ multiplex PCR; TCRdb's copy has only in-frame clones and leaves some out. The table includes 130,000 to 150,000 clones, 80% detected once. The specimen was PBMCs. The receptor source for this set is a male donor in good health and CMV-seropositive.

A single count supports this clone. This chain connects TRBV7-8 to TRBJ2-2; 13 nucleotides agree with TRBD2. CDR1 and CDR2 from the germline V gene are SGHVS and FQNEAQ. This CDR3 spans 16 amino acids. V shed 5 bases, J shed 5 bases, and the junction held 5 bases outside the gene matches. Here the CDR3 DNA reads TGTGCCAGCAGCACTAGCGGGGGGGAACTGACCGGGGAGCTGTTTTTT. Protein sequence: CASSTSGGELTGELFF.

This rearrangement joins TRBV5-6 to TRBJ2-2; TRBD2 matches at 8 bases. V gave up 4 bases and J gave up 6 bases; unmatched junction bases: 8. Per the germline V gene, CDR1 is SGHDT and CDR2 is YYEEEE. CDR3 length: 15 amino acids. For the CDR3, the DNA is TGTGCCAGCAGCCTCGACGGGAGGGTCTCCGGGGAGCTGTTTTTT. It codes for CASSLDGRVSGELFF.

For the CDR3, the DNA is TGTGCCAGCAGCTTGAATGGACAGCCCAATCAGCCCCAGCATTTT. As protein: CASSLNGQPNQPQHF. The chain is built from TRBV5-6 and TRBJ1-5, with TRBD1 as a possible D gene (6 bases). The CDR3 contains 15 residues. Trimming cost V 1 base and J 3 bases, with 11 bases left between them. Germline CDR1 and CDR2: SGHDT and YYEEEE.

J is TRBJ1-2 and V is TRBV5-4; 7 bases agree with TRBD1. The V gene's germline CDR1 is SGHNT and CDR2 YYREEE (reference sequence). V lost 0 bases and J lost 7; bases outside the gene matches: 9. This CDR3 has 15 amino acids. The CDR3 nucleotides read TGTGCCAGCAGCTTGGTCGGGACAGCCCCTATTGGCTACACCTTC. Encoded protein: CASSLVGTAPIGYTF.

The chain has TRBV6-1 and TRBJ2-1, with D perhaps matching TRBD1 (5 bases). The CDR3 has 17 amino acids. The V end was cut by 3 bases, the J end by 0 bases, with 15 bases between. Germline V gives CDR1 MNHNS, CDR2 SASEGT. The CDR3 is CASSDRVLDLSYNEQFF. CDR3 sequence (DNA): TGTGCCAGCAGTGACAGGGTTCTCGATCTCTCCTACAATGAGCAGTTCTTC.

This chain connects TRBV11-3 to TRBJ2-6, with 7 bases lining up with TRBD1. Germline loops: CDR1 SGHNT, CDR2 YENEEA. The V and J ends lost 5 bases and 1 base, in that order; junction bases with no gene match: 2. CDR3 length: 15 residues. CDR3 in amino acids: CASSQGVSGANVLTF. In nucleotides, the CDR3 is TGTGCCAGCAGCCAGGGGGTTTCTGGGGCCAACGTCCTGACTTTC.

The V gene is TRBV7-2, the J gene TRBJ2-2, with a tentative D call TRBD2 (6 bases). V was pared by 0 bases and J by 4 bases, with 12 bases between. CDR1 and CDR2 (germline): SGHTA, FQGNSA. The length of the CDR3 is 16 residues. CDR3 residues: CASSLAPTSSTGELFF. The CDR3 DNA follows: TGTGCCAGCAGCTTAGCCCCAACTAGCTCCACCGGGGAGCTGTTTTTT. The variable domain in full, completed from reference TRBV7-2 and TRBJ2-2, reads GAGVSQSPSNKVTEKGKDVELRCDPISGHTALYWYRQSLGQGLEFLIYFQGNSAPDKSGLPSDRFSAERTGGSVSTLTIQRTQQEDSAVYLCASSLAPTSSTGELFFGEGSRLTVL.

This clone was recorded a few times. The chain has TRBV6-4 and TRBJ2-3; a possible D gene is TRBD1 (8 bases). The germline V gene encodes CDR1 MRHNA and CDR2 SNTAGT. This CDR3 spans 15 amino acids. V was shortened by 3 bases and J by 4 bases, with 14 bases between the two germline ends. This CDR3 reads CASSEQTGGADTQYF. CDR3 DNA: TGTGCCAGCAGTGAACAAACAGGGGGGGCAGATACGCAGTATTTT.

The CDR3 here is CASRGGVWNTEAFF. CDR3 sequence (DNA): TGTGCCAGCAGGGGGGGGGTCTGGAACACTGAAGCTTTCTTT. The chain carries TRBV6-5 and TRBJ1-1, with D possibly matching TRBD1 (5 bases). This CDR3 is 14 amino acids long. Trimming removed 6 bases from V and 1 base from J, with 12 bases in between. Germline V gives CDR1 MNHEY, CDR2 SVGAGI.

In DNA, the CDR3 is TGTGCCAGCAGCCTTTTAGCGGGAGGTCGCACCGGGGAGCTGTTTTTT. Encoded protein: CASSLLAGGRTGELFF. V usage is TRBV14 and J usage is TRBJ2-2; 10 nucleotides line up with TRBD2. Germline CDR1 reads SGHDN; CDR2 reads FVKESK. V shed 4 bases and J 4 bases; nucleotides not matched to a gene: 6. This CDR3 has 16 amino acids.

The chain couples TRBV7-2 to TRBJ1-1, with D uncertain. In germline, CDR1 is SGHTA, CDR2 FQGNSA. This CDR3 region has 14 residues. Trimming took off 7 bases at V and 1 base at J, with 13 bases between the two ends. CDR3 protein: CASTFFGANTEAFF. The CDR3 nucleotides read TGTGCCAGCACCTTCTTCGGAGCGAACACTGAAGCTTTCTTT.

The chain links TRBV5-6 to TRBJ2-7; 13 nucleotides agree with TRBD2. CDR1 is SGHDT and CDR2 is YYEEEE in the germline V gene. The CDR3 runs to 16 residues. J was trimmed by 3 bases and V by 4 bases; bases with no gene match: 7. This chain's CDR3 is CASSHLRTSGSYEQYF. Here the CDR3 DNA reads TGTGCCAGCAGCCACCTAAGGACTAGCGGGAGCTACGAGCAGTACTTC.

This rearrangement joins TRBV13 to TRBJ2-2, with 8 bases fitting TRBD1. Germline loops: CDR1 PRHDT, CDR2 FYEKMQ (reference sequence). The trim removed 4 bases at V and 0 bases at J, leaving 1 base unmatched. This CDR3 contains 15 residues. In DNA form, the CDR3 reads TGTGCCAGCAGCTGGGGACAGGCGAACACCGGGGAGCTGTTTTTT. Translation gives CASSWGQANTGELFF.

V and J are TRBV11-1 and TRBJ2-7; D might be TRBD1 (8 bases). This CDR3 has 14 amino acids. Deletions cut 5 bases from V and 2 bases from J, with 13 bases between. Germline V gives CDR1 SGHAT, CDR2 FQDESV (reference sequence). The DNA of the CDR3 is TGTGCCAGCAGCGCTACAGGGGGGGCCTACGAGCAGTACTTC. Translation: CASSATGGAYEQYF.

The rearrangement links TRBV28 to TRBJ1-2, with D possibly being TRBD1 (6 bases). CDR1 and CDR2 (germline): MDHEN, SYDVKM. Trimming removed 5 bases at V and 1 base at J, with 11 bases between. The CDR3 covers 14 residues. CDR3 DNA sequence: TGTGCCAGCAGTCCCCAGGGGCTTAACTATGGCTACACCTTC. It codes for CASSPQGLNYGYTF.

The V call is TRBV6-5, the J call TRBJ1-3, with unresolved D. This CDR3 is built from 15 residues. V lost 5 bases and J lost 1, with 12 bases in between. The germline V gene has CDR1 MNHEY and CDR2 SVGAGI. In DNA, the CDR3 is TGTGCCAGCAGTCTGACTTCACGATCTGGAAACACCATATATTTT. Translation: CASSLTSRSGNTIYF.

The J gene is TRBJ2-5, the V gene TRBV7-9; 15 bases agree with TRBD2. Trimming took 5 bases from V and 5 from J; bases not matched to a gene: 3. The germline CDR1 and CDR2 sequences are SEHNR and FQNEAQ (reference sequence). The CDR3 loop spans 15 amino acids. Here the CDR3 reads CASSQGLAGGETQYF. In DNA, the CDR3 is TGTGCCAGCAGCCAAGGACTAGCGGGAGGGGAGACCCAGTACTTC.